The clone carrying this T cell receptor beta chain occurred many times. The TCR library protocol was used to attach unique molecular identifiers. These identifiers were attached to individual cDNA molecules. TCRdb re-called the 5' RACE reads with MiXCR, one entry per CDR3 protein. Found here are under 85,000 distinct CDR3 sequences, about 14% of them singletons; the top ten hold about 3.7%. The data belong to a study of early T cells in non-severe SARS-CoV-2 infection. Whole-study context: Sequencing used unsorted whole-blood bulk RNA, so chains lack pairing.

Germline assignment: CDR1 SGHTA and CDR2 FQGTGA. This CDR3 is 14 amino acids long. V was clipped by 1 base and J by 4 bases, with 9 bases between them. The chain has TRBV7-3 and TRBJ2-3; D not resolved. This material consisted of whole blood, taken at baseline. The TCR originated in an adult who was a healthcare worker with PCR-confirmed SARS-CoV-2 infection or an uninfected control (not recorded which). The CDR3 is CASSLRTRSDTQYF. The CDR3 nucleotides read TGTGCCAGCAGCTTAAGAACACGATCAGATACGCAGTATTTT.